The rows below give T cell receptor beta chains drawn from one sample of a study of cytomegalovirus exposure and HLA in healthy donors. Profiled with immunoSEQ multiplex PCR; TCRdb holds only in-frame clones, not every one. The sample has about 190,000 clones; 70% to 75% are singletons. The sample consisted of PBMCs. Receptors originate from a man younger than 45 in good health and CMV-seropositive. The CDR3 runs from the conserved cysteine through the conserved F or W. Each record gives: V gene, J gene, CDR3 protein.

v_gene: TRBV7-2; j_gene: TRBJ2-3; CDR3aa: CASSLSGGAVDTQYF
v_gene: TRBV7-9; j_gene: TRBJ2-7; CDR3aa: CSSSLNSIEQYF
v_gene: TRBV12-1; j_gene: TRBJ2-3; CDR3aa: CASSCRDSGGAPFTDTQYF
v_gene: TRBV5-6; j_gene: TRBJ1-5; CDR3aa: CASSLQGREDQPQHF
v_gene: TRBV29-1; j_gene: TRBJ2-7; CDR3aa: CSVEYGGAYSYEQYF
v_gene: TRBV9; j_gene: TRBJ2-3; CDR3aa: CASSTGLRGDTQYF
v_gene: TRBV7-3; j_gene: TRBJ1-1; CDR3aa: CASSPQGGNTEAFF
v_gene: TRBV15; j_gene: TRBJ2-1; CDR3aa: CATSPLGSGGPQFF
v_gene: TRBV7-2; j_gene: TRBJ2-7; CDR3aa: CASSPGDLRYEQYF
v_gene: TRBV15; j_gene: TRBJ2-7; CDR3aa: CATSRDRPGTEKQYF
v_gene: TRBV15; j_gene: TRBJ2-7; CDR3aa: CATSRDGGLAYEQYF
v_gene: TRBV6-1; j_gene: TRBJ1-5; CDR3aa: CASSEDRGYESQPQHF
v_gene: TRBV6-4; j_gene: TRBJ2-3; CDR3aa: CASSETSGGAADTQYF
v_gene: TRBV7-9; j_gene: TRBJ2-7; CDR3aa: CASSQSGQGAEQYF
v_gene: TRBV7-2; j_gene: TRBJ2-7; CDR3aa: CASSLGQGAYEQYF
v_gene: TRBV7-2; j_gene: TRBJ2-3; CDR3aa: CASSLDSSGTDTQYF
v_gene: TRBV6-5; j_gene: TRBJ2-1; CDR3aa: CASSSTGSSYNEQFF
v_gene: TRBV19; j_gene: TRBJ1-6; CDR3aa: CASSRVLVLLYNSPLHF
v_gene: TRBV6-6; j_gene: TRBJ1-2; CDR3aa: CASNRGRVDYGYTF
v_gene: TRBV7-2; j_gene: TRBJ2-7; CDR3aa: CASTLSRGTYEQYF
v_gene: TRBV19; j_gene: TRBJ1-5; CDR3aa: CASSGLDRLYSNQPQHF
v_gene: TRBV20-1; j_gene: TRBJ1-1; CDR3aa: CSAPDREAFF
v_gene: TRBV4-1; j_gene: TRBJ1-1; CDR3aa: CASSQDAQGIMREAFF
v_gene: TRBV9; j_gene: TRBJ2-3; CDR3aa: CASSDLAGGFTDTQYF
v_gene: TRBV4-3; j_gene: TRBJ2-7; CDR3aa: CASSQGKQGTYEQYF
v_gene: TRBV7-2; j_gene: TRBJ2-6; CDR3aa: CASSFSSGRAGANVLTF
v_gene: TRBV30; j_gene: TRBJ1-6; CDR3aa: CAWETGGLLPLHF
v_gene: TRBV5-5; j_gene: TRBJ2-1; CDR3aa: CASSQSRGLADDEQFF
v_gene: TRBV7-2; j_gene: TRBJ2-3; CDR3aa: CASSLGVTDTQYF
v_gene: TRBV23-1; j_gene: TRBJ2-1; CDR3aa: CATNRVNEQFF
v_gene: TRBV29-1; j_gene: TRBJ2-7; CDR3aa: CSAFEGTGGYEQYF
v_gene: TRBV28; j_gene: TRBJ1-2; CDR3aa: CASSSLTGGSGYTF
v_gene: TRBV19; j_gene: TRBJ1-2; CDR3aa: CASSTVFGPNYGYTF
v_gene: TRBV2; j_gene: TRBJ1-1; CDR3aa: CASSQDRNTEAFF
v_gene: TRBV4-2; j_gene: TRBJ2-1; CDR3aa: CASSQTARGVYNEQFF
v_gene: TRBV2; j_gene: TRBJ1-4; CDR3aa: CASRSQGATAEKLFF
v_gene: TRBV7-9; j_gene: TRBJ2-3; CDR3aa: CASSLASTDTQYF
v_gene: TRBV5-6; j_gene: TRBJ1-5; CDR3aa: CASSSSPGGQPQHF
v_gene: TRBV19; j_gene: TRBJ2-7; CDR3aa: CASSIGLAGASYEQYF
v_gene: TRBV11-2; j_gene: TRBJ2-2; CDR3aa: CASSRDRVNTGELFF
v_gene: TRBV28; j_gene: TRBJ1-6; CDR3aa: CASSLSGTGVSPLHF
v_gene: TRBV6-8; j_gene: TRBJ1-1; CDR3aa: CASSYLIAPTGKMNTEAFF
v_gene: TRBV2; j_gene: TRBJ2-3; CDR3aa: CASTYSLAADTQYF
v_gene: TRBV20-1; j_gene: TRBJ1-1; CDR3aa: CSANRRGEAFF